Listed here are 7 T cell receptor beta chains from one sample, sequenced in a study of response to subunit inactivated influenza vaccine. TCRdb analysed the RT-PCR reads with MiXCR anew, one entry per CDR3 protein. The sample lists about 830,000 distinct CDR3 sequences, around 20% seen once, with approximately 11% in the top ten. This specimen consisted of PBMCs from blood, obtained approximately 5 days after vaccination. Every receptor here comes from a man between 45 and 60 years old who received an inactivated influenza vaccine.

This clonotype was counted at least ten times. This chain uses TRBV12-3 or TRBV12-4 with TRBJ2-3, with TRBD1 matching 7 bases. Trimming removed 8 bases from V and 6 bases from J; junction bases left unmatched: 11. CDR3 length equals 14 residues. CDR3 sequence (DNA): TGTGCCAGCGTTGACAGGGACGGTTCGGATACGCAGTATTTT. Residues: CASVDRDGSDTQYF.

This rearrangement joins TRBV24-1 to TRBJ2-3, with 9 nucleotides matching TRBD2. The germline gives CDR1 KGHDR, CDR2 SFDVKD. The CDR3 is 15 amino acids. V gave up 2 bases and J gave up 3 bases; unmatched junction bases: 2. The DNA for the CDR3 is TGTGCCACCAGTGATTGGCGGGAGGGAACAGATACGCAGTATTTT. It specifies CATSDWREGTDTQYF.

V is TRBV7-2 and J is TRBJ2-1, with D perhaps TRBD1 (5 bases). The CDR3 sequence is 15 residues long. V lost 6 bases and J lost 3, with 15 bases in between. The germline CDR1 and CDR2 sequences are SGHTA and FQGNSA. CDR3 region: CASRLTTAYYNEQFF. The DNA of the CDR3 is TGTGCCAGCAGGCTTACGACAGCTTACTACAATGAGCAGTTCTTC.

This CDR3 is CSAIDRAFYNEQFF. Written as DNA, the CDR3 is TGCAGTGCTATCGACAGGGCATTCTACAATGAGCAGTTCTTC. The genes are TRBV20-1 and TRBJ2-1; TRBD1 matches at 7 bases. CDR3 length: 14 residues. J was trimmed by 3 bases and V by 4 bases; bases with no gene match: 6. The germline V gene encodes CDR1 DFQATT and CDR2 SNEGSKA (reference sequence).

This clonotype was recorded a few times. The V call is TRBV28, the J call TRBJ2-7; D is possibly TRBD1 (5 bases). The CDR3 has 16 residues. Trimming removed 4 bases from V and 0 bases from J, with 16 bases in between. Germline-derived CDR1 and CDR2 are MDHEN and SYDVKM. CDR3 DNA: TGTGCCAGCAGTTCCTACAGGTACAGGAGCTCCTACGAGCAGTACTTC. Translating it yields CASSSYRYRSSYEQYF.

This clonotype was seen more than once but under ten times. The chain links TRBV18 to TRBJ2-1; 15 nucleotides match TRBD2. Germline V lookup: CDR1 KGHSH, CDR2 LQKENI. The ends lost 2 bases at V and 9 bases at J; junction bases unmatched: 2. CDR3 size: 15 residues. The CDR3: CASSPGLAGGSEQFF. CDR3 bases: TGTGCCAGCTCACCAGGACTAGCGGGAGGGAGTGAGCAGTTCTTC.

This clonotype was counted at least ten times. This chain joins TRBV20-1 and TRBJ1-2; D ambiguous. Between the trimmed V and J ends, which lost 3 bases and 7 bases, there was a span of 12 bases. In germline, CDR1 is DFQATT, CDR2 SNEGSKA (reference sequence). The CDR3 contains 12 residues. This CDR3 reads CSASPAATGYTF. CDR3 bases: TGCAGTGCTAGTCCAGCGGCCACTGGCTACACCTTC.